A selection of T cell receptor beta chains follows, all from one sample in a study of Ad26.COV2.S vaccination and SARS-CoV-2 variants. Assay used: immunoSEQ multiplex PCR; TCRdb lists only in-frame clones, some missing. The sample records 200,000 to 300,000 clones, around 89% being singletons. The sample was peripheral blood, taken in a trial of Ad26.COV2.S vaccine versus placebo. The receptors stem from a person between 18 and 65 years old who received the Ad26.COV2.S COVID-19 vaccine or a placebo. CDR3s include the opening cysteine and the closing phenylalanine or tryptophan. Each record gives: D gene, V gene, J gene, clone size, CDR3 protein, CDR3 DNA. A D gene is named only where the DNA matches it firmly. Rows give clone size only sometimes, using once, few, many, or a class for an expanded clone.

TRBD2	TRBV10-3	TRBJ2-1	NA	CAISAITAGSSYNEQFF	TGTGCCATCAGTGCGATCACAGCGGGGAGCTCCTACAATGAGCAGTTCTTC
NA	TRBV2	TRBJ2-1	NA	CANGQQGGAEQFF	TGTGCCAACGGGCAACAGGGTGGGGCTGAGCAGTTCTTC
TRBD1	TRBV7-8	TRBJ1-1	NA	CASSSGQGEENEAFF	TGTGCCAGCAGCTCCGGACAGGGGGAGGAGAATGAAGCTTTCTTT
TRBD1	TRBV7-8	TRBJ2-7	NA	CASSEVLGQGKHYEQYF	TGTGCCAGCAGCGAAGTATTGGGACAGGGGAAACACTACGAGCAGTACTTC
TRBD2	TRBV29-1	TRBJ2-5	NA	CSVVGTSSQETQYF	TGCAGCGTTGTTGGGACTAGTTCTCAAGAGACCCAGTACTTC
NA	TRBV20-1	TRBJ1-1	NA	CRGTLNTEAFF	TGCAGGGGGACCTTGAACACTGAAGCTTTCTTT
TRBD1	TRBV7-2	TRBJ2-1	once	CASSFPTGGDEQFF	TGTGCCAGCAGCTTCCCGACAGGGGGCGATGAGCAGTTCTTC
NA	TRBV7-3	TRBJ1-2	NA	CASSLGRNYGYTF	TGTGCCAGCAGCTTAGGCCGGAACTATGGCTACACCTTC
NA	TRBV11-2	TRBJ2-1	NA	CASSPRGPGTSNNEQFF	TGTGCCAGCAGCCCCCGGGGACCCGGGACCAGTAACAATGAGCAGTTCTTC
NA	TRBV28	TRBJ2-5	NA	CASSSSDQETQYF	TGTGCCAGCAGTTCGTCGGACCAAGAGACCCAGTACTTC
NA	TRBV28	TRBJ2-7	NA	CASSSWGYEQYF	TGTGCCAGCAGTTCATGGGGATACGAGCAGTACTTC
NA	TRBV9	TRBJ2-3	NA	CASSPYNLDTDTQYF	TGTGCCAGCAGCCCTTACAATCTAGACACAGATACGCAGTATTTT
NA	TRBV27	TRBJ2-5	few	CASSFLGGGWETQYF	TGTGCCAGCAGTTTCTTAGGAGGGGGCTGGGAGACCCAGTACTTC
NA	TRBV20-1	TRBJ1-2	NA	CSATTAYGYTF	TGCAGTGCTACGACAGCCTATGGCTACACCTTC
NA	TRBV19	TRBJ2-6	NA	CASLPSGANVLTF	TGTGCCAGCCTCCCCTCTGGGGCCAACGTCCTGACTTTC
NA	TRBV28	TRBJ1-2	NA	CASSSQALGYGHGYTF	TGTGCCAGCAGTTCCCAGGCGCTTGGTTATGGACATGGCTACACCTTC
NA	TRBV4-2	TRBJ2-2	NA	CASSQDKQPTGELFF	TGTGCCAGCAGCCAAGATAAACAGCCCACCGGGGAGCTGTTTTTT
TRBD1	TRBV6-6	TRBJ2-2	NA	CASSLQGLNTGELFF	TGTGCCAGCAGCTTACAGGGGCTGAACACCGGGGAGCTGTTTTTT
TRBD1	TRBV30	TRBJ2-7	NA	CAWSGDRHYEQYF	TGTGCCTGGAGTGGGGACAGGCACTACGAGCAGTACTTC
NA	TRBV7-8	TRBJ1-5	NA	CASSMHRDTNQPQHF	TGTGCCAGCAGCATGCACCGGGACACCAATCAGCCCCAGCATTTT
NA	TRBV28	TRBJ1-1	NA	CASSPRVLDTEAFF	TGTGCCAGCAGCCCCAGGGTCCTGGACACTGAAGCTTTCTTT
TRBD1	TRBV23-1	TRBJ2-5	NA	CASTHWTGHRETQYF	TGCGCCAGCACCCACTGGACAGGGCATAGGGAGACCCAGTACTTC
NA	TRBV27	TRBJ2-3	few	CASSSSLLDTQYF	TGTGCCAGCAGTTCCAGCCTTTTAGATACGCAGTATTTT
NA	TRBV30	TRBJ1-1	NA	CAWSRGTEAFF	TGTGCCTGGAGTAGAGGCACTGAAGCTTTCTTT
NA	TRBV19	TRBJ2-1	NA	CASSTRRSGQYNEQFF	TGTGCCAGTAGTACCCGCCGATCCGGACAGTACAATGAGCAGTTCTTC
NA	TRBV11-2	TRBJ1-3	NA	CASSRGVDTIYF	TGTGCCAGCAGCCGAGGGGTGGACACCATATATTTT
TRBD1	TRBV11-2	TRBJ1-2	NA	CASSLPRSGGYGYTF	TGTGCCAGCAGTCTACCCCGGTCAGGGGGCTATGGCTACACCTTC
NA	TRBV5-4	TRBJ2-7	NA	CASSGSRTSYEQYF	TGTGCCAGCAGTGGCAGCAGGACCTCCTACGAGCAGTACTTC
NA	TRBV27	TRBJ2-3	NA	CASSLGVRTDTQYF	TGTGCCAGCAGTTTAGGCGTTCGCACAGATACGCAGTATTTT
TRBD1	TRBV7-9	TRBJ2-6	NA	CASSPTRGPGANVLTF	TGTGCCAGCAGCCCAACCAGGGGGCCTGGGGCCAACGTCCTGACTTTC
TRBD2	TRBV10-2	TRBJ2-5	NA	CASRSVSGRAKETQYF	TGCGCCAGCAGATCTGTTAGCGGGAGGGCCAAGGAGACCCAGTACTTC
NA	TRBV7-9	TRBJ2-1	NA	CASSLSAHNEQFF	TGTGCCAGCAGCCTTTCAGCCCACAATGAGCAGTTCTTC
TRBD1	TRBV18	TRBJ1-2	once	CASSPKGQGADYGYTF	TGTGCCAGCTCACCTAAGGGACAGGGGGCAGATTATGGCTACACCTTC
TRBD1	TRBV2	TRBJ1-5	NA	CASGDRENQPQHF	TGTGCCAGCGGGGACAGGGAGAATCAGCCCCAGCATTTT
NA	TRBV27	TRBJ1-6	NA	CASSFAGTYNSPLHF	TGTGCCAGCAGTTTTGCAGGGACCTATAATTCACCCCTCCACTTT
NA	TRBV5-1	TRBJ2-5	NA	CASSFPGDQETQYF	TGCGCCAGCAGCTTCCCGGGGGATCAAGAGACCCAGTACTTC
TRBD1	TRBV7-9	TRBJ1-2	NA	CASSPIQGANGYTF	TGTGCCAGCAGTCCGATCCAGGGGGCGAATGGCTACACCTTC
NA	TRBV6-2/TRBV6-3	TRBJ2-5	once	CASSYFQETQYF	TGTGCCAGCAGTTACTTCCAAGAGACCCAGTACTTC
NA	TRBV5-4	TRBJ1-1	NA	CASSLGPDRRANTEAFF	TGTGCCAGCAGCTTGGGGCCCGACAGGAGGGCGAACACTGAAGCTTTCTTT
NA	TRBV18	TRBJ2-1	NA	CASSLRLVLDSYNEQFF	TGTGCCAGCTCACTCCGACTAGTCCTCGACTCCTACAATGAGCAGTTCTTC
NA	TRBV28	TRBJ2-1	NA	CASRPTGLSYNEQFF	TGTGCCAGCAGGCCTACAGGGCTCTCCTACAATGAGCAGTTCTTC
NA	TRBV7-8	TRBJ2-7	NA	CASSLLRVPYEQYF	TGTGCCAGCAGCTTACTTCGGGTACCCTACGAGCAGTACTTC
TRBD1	TRBV11-2	TRBJ2-3	NA	CASSWDRGKSDTQYF	TGTGCCAGCAGCTGGGACAGGGGGAAATCAGATACGCAGTATTTT
TRBD2	TRBV5-1	TRBJ2-3	NA	CASSPRTSVSDTQYF	TGCGCCAGCAGCCCCCGGACTAGTGTATCAGATACGCAGTATTTT
TRBD1	TRBV6-4	TRBJ1-1	few	CASRLGQANTEAFF	TGTGCCAGCAGGCTGGGACAGGCGAACACTGAAGCTTTCTTT
NA	TRBV28	TRBJ2-7	NA	CASSSGPSEQYF	TGTGCCAGCAGTTCCGGGCCCTCCGAGCAGTACTTC
NA	TRBV28	TRBJ2-7	NA	CASQRNLLHEQYF	TGTGCCAGCCAGAGGAACCTTCTGCACGAGCAGTACTTC
NA	TRBV27	TRBJ2-5	NA	CASRTGSQETQYF	TGTGCCAGCAGGACCGGGAGCCAAGAGACCCAGTACTTC
NA	TRBV27	TRBJ2-7	few	CASSFNSVAYEQYF	TGTGCCAGCAGTTTTAATAGCGTGGCGTACGAGCAGTACTTC
NA	TRBV25-1	TRBJ2-7	NA	CASSEPVSYEQYF	TGTGCCAGCAGTGAGCCGGTCTCCTACGAGCAGTACTTC
NA	TRBV28	TRBJ1-5	NA	CASSFLGPNGNQPQHF	TGTGCCAGCAGTTTTCTAGGGCCGAATGGCAATCAGCCCCAGCATTTT
NA	TRBV19	TRBJ2-3	once	CASSIQGSTDTQYF	TGTGCCAGTAGTATACAGGGAAGCACAGATACGCAGTATTTT
TRBD2	TRBV6-6	TRBJ2-7	NA	CASTTGLGDYEQYF	TGTGCCAGCACCACGGGACTAGGTGACTACGAGCAGTACTTC
NA	TRBV14	TRBJ2-7	NA	CASSQVERDIELLQQYF	TGTGCCAGCAGCCAAGTTGAAAGAGACATAGAATTATTGCAGCAGTACTTC